These 2 T cell receptor beta chains originate from one sample sequenced in a study of shared clonotypes between healthy human individuals (dated by TCRdb to about 2020). The method was the immunoSEQ multiplex PCR assay. TCRdb took over this immuneACCESS table, retaining in-frame rearrangements with V and J assigned. Such tables are incomplete; in checked studies, under half of the missing clones stem from an unresolved V gene, and the remainder is unexplained. This sample is represented by about 2 million clones; 90% to 95% of them were singletons. The biggest ten clones account for roughly 0.13% of the sample. Material: naive CD4+ T cells sorted from blood. Interpreted using the paper, the cell subset or site label stands for: CD45RA+ positively selected. Receptors originate from a young man in good health.

As for this clone: Other DNA sequences in this sample translate to the same CDR3. The chain carries TRBV7-9 and TRBJ1-3, with D uncertain. The CDR3 has 12 residues. Trimming shortened V by 2 bases and J by 3 bases, and 2 bases separated the two germline ends. CDR1 is SEHNR, CDR2 FQNEAQ, per germline (reference sequence). CDR3 residues: CASSLLGNTIYF. CDR3 sequence (DNA): TGTGCCAGCAGCTTACTTGGAAACACCATATATTTT.

This sequence joins TRBV27 and TRBJ2-6; 11 nucleotides line up with TRBD1. The CDR3 has 18 amino acids. Germline CDR1 reads MNHEY; CDR2 reads SMNVEV (reference sequence). V gave up 4 bases and J gave up 3 bases; unmatched junction bases: 8. The CDR3 loop is CASSSPGTGGFGANVLTF. The CDR3 region has the DNA TGTGCCAGCAGTTCACCCGGGACAGGGGGATTTGGGGCCAACGTCCTGACTTTC.